Each of the 16 T cell receptor beta chains below was sequenced from the same sample in a study of cytomegalovirus exposure and HLA in healthy donors. A multiplex PCR was run with 60 Vbeta primers and 13 Jbeta primers. Generated by immunoSEQ multiplex PCR, the TCRdb table keeps only in-frame clones and is missing some. The data contain about 140,000 clones, 9.7% of them singletons. Sequencing used PBMCs. These receptor sequences come from a man in his fifties in good health and CMV-seronegative.

This chain joins TRBV18 and TRBJ2-1; tentatively, D is TRBD2 (6 bases). V was shortened by 3 bases and J by 3 bases, with 12 bases between the two germline ends. The CDR3 is 15 residues long. Germline loops: CDR1 KGHSH, CDR2 LQKENI. For the CDR3, the DNA is TGTGCCAGCTCACCGGGGGGTACCCGCTACAATGAGCAGTTCTTC. Translating gives CASSPGGTRYNEQFF.

This sequence joins TRBV13 and TRBJ2-7, with no clear D. Germline CDR1 PRHDT, CDR2 FYEKMQ (reference sequence). The CDR3 is 13 amino acids. Trimming stripped 4 bases from V and 1 base from J, with 8 bases between. CDR3 DNA: TGTGCCAGCAGCTCCCCGAGTTCCTACGAGCAGTACTTC. Translating it yields CASSSPSSYEQYF.

The chain joins TRBV30 to TRBJ1-2, with TRBD1 as a possible D gene (5 bases). The germline V and J ends were trimmed by 5 bases and 7 bases, with 23 bases remaining between them. Germline loops: CDR1 GTSNPN, CDR2 SVGIG (reference sequence). CDR3 size: 15 residues. The CDR3 loop reads CAWVSRGRGSAGYTF. The CDR3 bases are TGTGCCTGGGTTTCTAGAGGTAGGGGATCGGCTGGCTACACCTTC.

Only a few counts were recorded for this clone. This chain links TRBV28 with TRBJ2-1; D is perhaps TRBD2 (5 bases). CDR3 size: 16 residues. V was clipped by 5 bases and J by 7 bases, with 21 bases between them. CDR1 and CDR2 (germline): MDHEN, SYDVKM. The CDR3 here is CASSINPAALGNEQFF. CDR3 coding DNA: TGTGCCAGCAGTATTAACCCAGCGGCCCTCGGGAATGAGCAGTTCTTC.

The chain recombines TRBV2 with TRBJ1-2; 10 positions agree with TRBD1. In germline, CDR1 is SNHLY, CDR2 FYNNEI. V gave up 11 bases and J gave up 4 bases; unmatched junction bases: 10. This CDR3 has 14 amino acids. The CDR3 is CAWGTGVRSYGYTF. The CDR3 region has the DNA TGTGCCTGGGGGACAGGGGTCCGTAGCTATGGCTACACCTTC.

The V and J genes are TRBV2 and TRBJ2-5; 7 bases are a match to TRBD2. Germline V gives CDR1 SNHLY, CDR2 FYNNEI. This CDR3 comprises 13 residues. J gave up 5 bases and V 11 bases, and 11 bases lay outside the gene matches. The CDR3 here is CAGGSGLEETQYF. DNA for the CDR3: TGTGCCGGGGGTAGCGGGTTGGAGGAGACCCAGTACTTC.

A word on this clone: The junction and the germline gene differ at one end; a read error may be behind it. The chain is built from TRBV7-9 and TRBJ1-5, with a weak D call TRBD1 (5 bases). Germline values: CDR1 SEHNR, CDR2 FQNEAQ (reference sequence). The CDR3 consists of 15 residues. The CDR3, as DNA: TGTGCCAGCAGCTTAGTAGGGGCCGGCAATCGGCCCCAGCATTTT. Translating it yields CASSLVGAGNRPQHF.

The genes are TRBV28 and TRBJ2-5, with TRBD2 matching over 16 bases. Per germline, CDR1 MDHEN and CDR2 SYDVKM. This CDR3 is built from 16 residues. V shed 7 bases, J shed 3 bases, and the junction held 5 bases outside the gene matches. CDR3 DNA: TGTGCCAGCAACCCCGGGACTAGCGGGAGGGAAGAGACCCAGTACTTC. Translating gives CASNPGTSGREETQYF.

The rearrangement links TRBV5-1 to TRBJ2-3; D is undetermined. Germline CDR1 reads SGHRS; CDR2 reads YFSETQ. CDR3 size: 14 residues. V was shortened by 0 bases and J by 3 bases, with 8 bases between the two germline ends. CDR3 sequence: CASSLAAWTDTQYF. The CDR3 DNA follows: TGCGCCAGCAGCTTGGCCGCGTGGACAGATACGCAGTATTTT.

The CDR3 DNA reads as TGCAGCGTTGCGGCTAGCGGGGACTCCTACGAGCAGTACTTC. Translation: CSVAASGDSYEQYF. V and J are TRBV29-1 and TRBJ2-5; TRBD2 aligns across 9 bases. The DNA end is more similar to TRBJ2-7, so the J call may be wrong. The V gene's germline CDR1 is SQVTM and CDR2 ANQGSEA. The CDR3 has 14 amino acids.

The V call is TRBV4-1, the J call TRBJ2-5; TRBD2 agrees at 13 bases. The trim removed 1 base at V and 9 bases at J, leaving 11 bases unmatched. The CDR3 is made up of 17 amino acids. The germline V gene encodes CDR1 MGHRA and CDR2 YSYEKL. Written as DNA, the CDR3 is TGCGCCAGCAGCCAAGGACCCGGGACTAGCGGGGCCCAGGCCCAGTACTTC. Translation gives CASSQGPGTSGAQAQYF.

V gene TRBV30 combines with J gene TRBJ1-1, with D tentatively TRBD1 (6 bases). The CDR3 has 13 amino acids. Germline-derived CDR1 and CDR2 are GTSNPN and SVGIG (reference sequence). V gave up 2 bases and J gave up 6 bases, with 13 bases separating them. The CDR3 reads CAWSSESGAEAFF. CDR3 DNA: TGTGCCTGGAGTTCGGAATCAGGGGCTGAAGCTTTCTTT.

This clone has only a few counts. The rearrangement links TRBV11-3 to TRBJ2-5; 10 nucleotides match TRBD1. Germline CDR1 and CDR2: SGHNT and YENEEA. J was trimmed by 4 bases and V by 5 bases; bases with no gene match: 4. This CDR3 has 14 amino acids. In nucleotides, the CDR3 is TGTGCCAGCAGCGACAGGACAGGGGGAGAGACCCAGTACTTC. It specifies CASSDRTGGETQYF.

V is TRBV28 and J is TRBJ2-6; D not certain. CDR1 MDHEN and CDR2 SYDVKM come from the germline V gene. The CDR3 is made up of 16 amino acids. V was clipped by 6 bases and J by 2 bases, with 14 bases between them. The CDR3 region is CASSNSYRAGANVLTF. The CDR3 DNA sequence: TGTGCCAGCAGCAATTCTTACAGAGCTGGGGCCAACGTCCTGACTTTC.

The chain recombines TRBV7-9 with TRBJ2-7; a possible D gene is TRBD1 (6 bases). V was clipped by 5 bases and J by 0 bases, with 11 bases between them. The CDR3 spans 14 residues. In germline, CDR1 is SEHNR, CDR2 FQNEAQ (reference sequence). This CDR3 reads CASSKGQFSYEQYF. CDR3 nucleotides: TGTGCCAGCAGCAAAGGACAGTTCTCCTACGAGCAGTACTTC.

This rearrangement joins TRBV2 to TRBJ2-1, with 14 bases lining up with TRBD2. CDR3 size: 14 residues. Trimming at V came to 8 bases and at J to 7 bases, leaving 4 bases not matched to a gene. The germline V gene has CDR1 SNHLY and CDR2 FYNNEI. CDR3 DNA sequence: TGTGCCAGCGGGACTAGCGGGAGACGTAATGAGCAGTTCTTC. This sequence encodes CASGTSGRRNEQFF.